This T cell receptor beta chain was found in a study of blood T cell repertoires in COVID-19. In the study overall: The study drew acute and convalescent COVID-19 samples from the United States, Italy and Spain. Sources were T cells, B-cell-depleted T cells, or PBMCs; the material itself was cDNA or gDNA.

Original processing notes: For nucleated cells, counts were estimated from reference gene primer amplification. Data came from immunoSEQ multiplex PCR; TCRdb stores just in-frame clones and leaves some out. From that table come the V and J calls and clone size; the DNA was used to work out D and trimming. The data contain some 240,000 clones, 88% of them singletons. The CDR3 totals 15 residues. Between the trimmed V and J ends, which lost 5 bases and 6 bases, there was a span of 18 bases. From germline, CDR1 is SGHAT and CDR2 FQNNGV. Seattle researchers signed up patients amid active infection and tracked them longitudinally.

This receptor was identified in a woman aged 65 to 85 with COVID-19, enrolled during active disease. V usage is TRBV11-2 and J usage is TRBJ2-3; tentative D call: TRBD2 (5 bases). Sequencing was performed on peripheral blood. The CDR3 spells CASSLMGGYTDTQYF. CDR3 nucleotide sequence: TGTGCCAGCAGCCTGATGGGCGGGTACACGGATACGCAGTATTTT.